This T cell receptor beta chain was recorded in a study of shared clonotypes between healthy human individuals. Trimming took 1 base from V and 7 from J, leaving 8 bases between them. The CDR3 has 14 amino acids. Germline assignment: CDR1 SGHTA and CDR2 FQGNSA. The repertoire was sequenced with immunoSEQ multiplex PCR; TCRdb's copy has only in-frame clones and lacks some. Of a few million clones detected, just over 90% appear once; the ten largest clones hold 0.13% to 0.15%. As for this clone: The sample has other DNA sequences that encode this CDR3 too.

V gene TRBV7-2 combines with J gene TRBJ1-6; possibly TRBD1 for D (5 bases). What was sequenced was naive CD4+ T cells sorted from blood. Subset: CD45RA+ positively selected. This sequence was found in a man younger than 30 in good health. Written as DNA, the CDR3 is TGTGCCAGCAGCTTAGGCCGGGACAATTCACCCCTCCACTTT. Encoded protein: CASSLGRDNSPLHF.